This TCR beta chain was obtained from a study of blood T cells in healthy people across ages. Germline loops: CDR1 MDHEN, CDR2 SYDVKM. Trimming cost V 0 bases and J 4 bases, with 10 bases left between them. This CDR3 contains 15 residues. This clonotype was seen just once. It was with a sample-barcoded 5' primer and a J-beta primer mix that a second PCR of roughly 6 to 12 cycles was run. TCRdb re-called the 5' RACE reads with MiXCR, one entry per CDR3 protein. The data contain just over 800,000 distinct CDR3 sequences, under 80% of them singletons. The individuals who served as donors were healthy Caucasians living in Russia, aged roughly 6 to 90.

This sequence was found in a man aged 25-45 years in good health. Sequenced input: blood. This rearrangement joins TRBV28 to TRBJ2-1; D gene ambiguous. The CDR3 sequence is CASSLWGLVYNEQFF. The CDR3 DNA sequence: TGTGCCAGCAGTTTATGGGGCCTCGTGTACAATGAGCAGTTCTTC.